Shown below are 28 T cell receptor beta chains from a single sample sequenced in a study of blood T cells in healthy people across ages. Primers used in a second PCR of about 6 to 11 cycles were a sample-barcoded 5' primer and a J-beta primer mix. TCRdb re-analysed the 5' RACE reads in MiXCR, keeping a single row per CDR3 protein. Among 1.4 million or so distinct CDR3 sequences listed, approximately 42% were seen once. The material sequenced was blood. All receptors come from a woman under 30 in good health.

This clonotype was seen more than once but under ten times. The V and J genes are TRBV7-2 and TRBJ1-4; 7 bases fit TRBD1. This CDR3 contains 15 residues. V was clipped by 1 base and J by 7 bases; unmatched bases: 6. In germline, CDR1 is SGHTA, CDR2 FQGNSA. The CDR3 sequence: CASSLGRGLFEKLFF. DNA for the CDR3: TGTGCCAGCAGCTTAGGAAGGGGGCTCTTTGAAAAACTGTTTTTT. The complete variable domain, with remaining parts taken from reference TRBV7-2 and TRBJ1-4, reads GAGVSQSPSNKVTEKGKDVELRCDPISGHTALYWYRQSLGQGLEFLIYFQGNSAPDKSGLPSDRFSAERTGGSVSTLTIQRTQQEDSAVYLCASSLGRGLFEKLFFGSGTQLSVL.

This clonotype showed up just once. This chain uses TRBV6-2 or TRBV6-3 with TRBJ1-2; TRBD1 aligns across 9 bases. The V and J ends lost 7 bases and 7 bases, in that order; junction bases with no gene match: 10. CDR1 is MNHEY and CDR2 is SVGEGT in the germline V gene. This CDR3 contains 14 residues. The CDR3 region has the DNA TGTGCCAGCACTTGGGACAGGGTGGTTCGTGGCTACACCTTC. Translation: CASTWDRVVRGYTF.

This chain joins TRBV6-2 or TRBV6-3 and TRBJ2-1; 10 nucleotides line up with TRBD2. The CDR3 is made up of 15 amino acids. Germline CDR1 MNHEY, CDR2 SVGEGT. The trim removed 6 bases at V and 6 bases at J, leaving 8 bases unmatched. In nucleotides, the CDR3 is TGTGCCAGCAGATCACTAGCGGGACGGGGCAATGAGCAGTTCTTC. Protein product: CASRSLAGRGNEQFF.

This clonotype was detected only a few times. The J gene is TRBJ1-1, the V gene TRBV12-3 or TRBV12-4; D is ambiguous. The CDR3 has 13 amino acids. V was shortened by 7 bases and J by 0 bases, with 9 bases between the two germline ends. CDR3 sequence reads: CASMTSMNTEAFF. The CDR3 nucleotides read TGTGCCAGCATGACCTCGATGAACACTGAAGCTTTCTTT.

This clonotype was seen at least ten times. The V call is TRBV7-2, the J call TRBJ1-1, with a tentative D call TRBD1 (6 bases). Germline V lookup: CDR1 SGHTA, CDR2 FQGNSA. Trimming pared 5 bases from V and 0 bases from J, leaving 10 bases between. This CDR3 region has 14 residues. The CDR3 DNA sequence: TGTGCCAGCAGCCCCACAGGGATGAACACTGAAGCTTTCTTT. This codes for CASSPTGMNTEAFF.

The CDR3 loop reads CASRSDRDPVHEQFF. DNA for the CDR3: TGTGCCAGCAGGTCCGACAGGGACCCAGTCCATGAGCAGTTCTTC. V and J are TRBV12-3 or TRBV12-4 and TRBJ2-1, with 7 positions matching TRBD1. V gave up 6 bases and J gave up 8 bases; unmatched junction bases: 13. CDR3 length equals 15 residues.

CDR3 nucleotide sequence: TGCAGTGCCAGAACTCGGGGGCAGTATTTT. This encodes CSARTRGQYF. The gene calls are TRBV20-1 and TRBJ2-3, with TRBD2 as a possible D gene (5 bases). V was clipped by 6 bases and J by 11 bases, with 12 bases between them. Germline lookup yields CDR1 DFQATT and CDR2 SNEGSKA (reference sequence). This CDR3 has 10 residues.

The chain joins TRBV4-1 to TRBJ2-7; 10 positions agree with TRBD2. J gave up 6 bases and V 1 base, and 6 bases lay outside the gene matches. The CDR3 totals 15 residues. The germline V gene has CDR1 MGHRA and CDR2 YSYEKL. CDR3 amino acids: CASSQGLAGDGEQYF. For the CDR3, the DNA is TGCGCCAGCAGCCAAGGCCTAGCGGGAGATGGCGAGCAGTACTTC.

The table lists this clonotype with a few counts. CDR3 in amino acids: CASRETGGTDTQYF. Written as DNA, the CDR3 is TGTGCCAGCAGGGAGACGGGGGGCACAGATACGCAGTATTTT. This chain joins TRBV6-5 and TRBJ2-3; possibly TRBD2 for D (6 bases). Per germline, CDR1 MNHEY and CDR2 SVGAGI. The CDR3 contains 14 residues. Trimming left V 6 bases short and J 1 base short, with 11 bases between.

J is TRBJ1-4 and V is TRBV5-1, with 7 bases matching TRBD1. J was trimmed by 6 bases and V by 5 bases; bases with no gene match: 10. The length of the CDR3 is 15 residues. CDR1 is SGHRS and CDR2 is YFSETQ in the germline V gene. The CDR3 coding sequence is TGCGCCAGCAGGCATGGGACAGCGACTGATGAAAAACTGTTTTTT. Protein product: CASRHGTATDEKLFF.

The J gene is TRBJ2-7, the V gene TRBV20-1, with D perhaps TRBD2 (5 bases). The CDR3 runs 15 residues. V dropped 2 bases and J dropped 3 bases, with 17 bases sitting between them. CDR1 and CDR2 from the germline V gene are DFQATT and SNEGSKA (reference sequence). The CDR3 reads CSARTLSGSHYEQYF. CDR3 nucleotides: TGCAGTGCTAGAACACTGAGCGGATCGCACTACGAGCAGTACTTC.

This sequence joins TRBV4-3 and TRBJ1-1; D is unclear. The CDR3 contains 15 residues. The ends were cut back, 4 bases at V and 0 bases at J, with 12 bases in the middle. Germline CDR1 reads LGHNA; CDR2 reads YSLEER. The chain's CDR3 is CASSRDVAMNTEAFF. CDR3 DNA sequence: TGCGCCAGCAGCCGAGATGTCGCTATGAACACTGAAGCTTTCTTT.

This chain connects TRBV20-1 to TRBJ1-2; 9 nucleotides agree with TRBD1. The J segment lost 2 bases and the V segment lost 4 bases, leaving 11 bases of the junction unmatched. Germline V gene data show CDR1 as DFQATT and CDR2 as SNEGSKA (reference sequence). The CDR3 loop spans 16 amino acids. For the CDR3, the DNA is TGCAGTGCTACCTCCTGGGGACAGGGCGCCAACTATGGCTACACCTTC. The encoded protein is CSATSWGQGANYGYTF.

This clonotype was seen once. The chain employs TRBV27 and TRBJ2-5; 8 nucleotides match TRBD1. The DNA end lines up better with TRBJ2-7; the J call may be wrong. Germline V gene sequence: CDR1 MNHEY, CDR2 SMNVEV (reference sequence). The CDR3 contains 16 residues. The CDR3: CASRPIGRGRTYEQYF. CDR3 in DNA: TGTGCCAGCAGGCCCATTGGCAGGGGGCGAACCTACGAGCAGTACTTC.

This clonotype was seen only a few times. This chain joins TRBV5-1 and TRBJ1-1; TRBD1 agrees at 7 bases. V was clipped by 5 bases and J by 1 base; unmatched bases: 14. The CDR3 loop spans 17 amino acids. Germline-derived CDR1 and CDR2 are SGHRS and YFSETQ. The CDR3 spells CASSLRDSGGQNTEAFF. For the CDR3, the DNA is TGCGCCAGCAGTTTGAGGGACTCAGGGGGGCAGAACACTGAAGCTTTCTTT. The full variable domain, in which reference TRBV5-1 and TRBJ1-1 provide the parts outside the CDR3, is KAGVTQTPRYLIKTRGQQVTLSCSPISGHRSVSWYQQTPGQGLQFLFEYFSETQRNKGNFPGRFSGRQFSNSRSEMNVSTLELGDSALYLCASSLRDSGGQNTEAFFGQGTRLTVV.

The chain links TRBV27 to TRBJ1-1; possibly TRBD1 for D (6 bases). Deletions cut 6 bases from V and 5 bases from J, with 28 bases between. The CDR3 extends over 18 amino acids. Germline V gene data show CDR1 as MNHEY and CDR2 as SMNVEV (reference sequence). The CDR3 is CASSRWGGPTVGETEAFF. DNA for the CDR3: TGTGCCAGCAGCCGCTGGGGGGGCCCCACAGTGGGAGAAACTGAAGCTTTCTTT.

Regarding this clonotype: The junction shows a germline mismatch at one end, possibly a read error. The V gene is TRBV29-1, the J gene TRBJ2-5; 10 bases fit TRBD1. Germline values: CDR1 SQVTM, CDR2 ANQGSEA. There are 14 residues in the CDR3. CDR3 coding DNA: TGCAGCGTCGCGGGACAGGGGTCAACAGAGACCCCGTACTTC. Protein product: CSVAGQGSTETPYF.

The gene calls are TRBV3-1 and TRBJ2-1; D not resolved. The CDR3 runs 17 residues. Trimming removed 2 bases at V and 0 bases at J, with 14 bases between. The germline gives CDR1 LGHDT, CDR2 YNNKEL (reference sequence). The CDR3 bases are TGTGCCAGCAGCCAACCGAGGTGGAAGAGCTCCTACAATGAGCAGTTCTTC. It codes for CASSQPRWKSSYNEQFF.

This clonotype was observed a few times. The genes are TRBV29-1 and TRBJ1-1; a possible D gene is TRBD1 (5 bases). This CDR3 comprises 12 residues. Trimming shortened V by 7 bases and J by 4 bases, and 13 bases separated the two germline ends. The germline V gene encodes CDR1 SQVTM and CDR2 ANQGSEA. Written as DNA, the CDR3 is TGCAGCGCCCGGGGGGGGGTCACTGAAGCTTTCTTT. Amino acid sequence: CSARGGVTEAFF.

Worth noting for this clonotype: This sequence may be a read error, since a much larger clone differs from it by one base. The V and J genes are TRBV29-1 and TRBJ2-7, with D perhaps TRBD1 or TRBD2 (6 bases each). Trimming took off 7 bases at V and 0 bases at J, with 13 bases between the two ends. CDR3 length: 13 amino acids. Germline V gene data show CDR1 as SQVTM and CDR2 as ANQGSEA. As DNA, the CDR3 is TGCAGCGCGACGGGGGCAAACTCCTACGAGCAGTACTTC. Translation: CSATGANSYEQYF.

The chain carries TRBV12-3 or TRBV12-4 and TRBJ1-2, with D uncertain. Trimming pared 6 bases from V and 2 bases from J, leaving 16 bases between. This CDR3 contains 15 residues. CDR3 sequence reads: CASRSRAQVNYGYTF. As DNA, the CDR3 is TGTGCCAGCAGGTCAAGGGCCCAAGTGAACTATGGCTACACCTTC.

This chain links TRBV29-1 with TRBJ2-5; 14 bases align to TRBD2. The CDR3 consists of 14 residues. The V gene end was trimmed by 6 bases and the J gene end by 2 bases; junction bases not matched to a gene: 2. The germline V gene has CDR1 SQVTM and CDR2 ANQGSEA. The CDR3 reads CSVRLAGGQETQYF. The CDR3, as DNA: TGCAGCGTAAGACTAGCGGGGGGGCAAGAGACCCAGTACTTC.

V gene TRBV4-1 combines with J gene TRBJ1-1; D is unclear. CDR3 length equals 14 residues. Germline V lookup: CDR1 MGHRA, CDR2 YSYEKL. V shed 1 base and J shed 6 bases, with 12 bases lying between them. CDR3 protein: CASSQGSVGAEAFF. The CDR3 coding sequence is TGCGCCAGCAGCCAAGGCTCGGTCGGGGCTGAAGCTTTCTTT.

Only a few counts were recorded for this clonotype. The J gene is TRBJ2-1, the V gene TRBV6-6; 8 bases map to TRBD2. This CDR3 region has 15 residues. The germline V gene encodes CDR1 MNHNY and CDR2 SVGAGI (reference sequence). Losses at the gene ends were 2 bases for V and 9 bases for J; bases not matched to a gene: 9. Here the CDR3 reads CASSYGTGGPGEQFF. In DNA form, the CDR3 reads TGTGCCAGCAGTTACGGAACGGGAGGGCCCGGTGAGCAGTTCTTC.

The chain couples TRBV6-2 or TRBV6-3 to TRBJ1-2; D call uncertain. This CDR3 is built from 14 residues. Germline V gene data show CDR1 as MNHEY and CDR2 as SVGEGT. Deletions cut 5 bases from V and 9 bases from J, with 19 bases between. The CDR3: CASSTPGSLYSYTF. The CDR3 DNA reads TGTGCCAGCAGTACTCCGGGATCCCTATATAGCTACACCTTC.

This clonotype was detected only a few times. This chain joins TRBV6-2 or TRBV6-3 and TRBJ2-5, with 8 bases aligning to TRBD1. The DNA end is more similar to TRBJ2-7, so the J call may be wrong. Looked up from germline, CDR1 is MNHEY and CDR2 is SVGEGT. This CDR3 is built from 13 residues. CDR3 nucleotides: TGTGCCAGCAGATTGGACAGGGTCGACGAGCAGTACTTC. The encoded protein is CASRLDRVDEQYF.

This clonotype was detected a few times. The CDR3 DNA follows: TGTGCCAGCAGTGAATATCTGGGACAGGGGAGACGGAGCACAGATACGCAGTATTTT. It yields the protein CASSEYLGQGRRSTDTQYF. V is TRBV25-1 and J is TRBJ2-3; TRBD1 aligns across 10 bases. The trim removed 0 bases at V and 0 bases at J, leaving 9 bases unmatched. From germline, CDR1 is MGHDK and CDR2 SYGVNS. This CDR3 is 19 amino acids long.

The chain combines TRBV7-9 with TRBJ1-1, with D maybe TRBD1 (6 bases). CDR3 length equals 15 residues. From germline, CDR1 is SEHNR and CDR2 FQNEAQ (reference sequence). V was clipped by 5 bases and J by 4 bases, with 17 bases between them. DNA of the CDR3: TGTGCCAGCAGCCCCTTCTCAAGGGGGTTCACTGAAGCTTTCTTT. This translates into CASSPFSRGFTEAFF.